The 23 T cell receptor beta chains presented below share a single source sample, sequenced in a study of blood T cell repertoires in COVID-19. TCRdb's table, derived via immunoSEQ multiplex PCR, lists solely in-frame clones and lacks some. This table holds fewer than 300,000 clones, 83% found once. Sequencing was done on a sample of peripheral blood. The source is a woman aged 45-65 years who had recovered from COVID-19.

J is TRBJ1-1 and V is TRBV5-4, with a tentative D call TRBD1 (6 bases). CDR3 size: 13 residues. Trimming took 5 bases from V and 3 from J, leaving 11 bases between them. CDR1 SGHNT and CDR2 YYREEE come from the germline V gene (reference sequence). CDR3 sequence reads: CASRMDSHTEAFF. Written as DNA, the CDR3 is TGTGCCAGCAGAATGGACAGCCACACTGAAGCTTTCTTT.

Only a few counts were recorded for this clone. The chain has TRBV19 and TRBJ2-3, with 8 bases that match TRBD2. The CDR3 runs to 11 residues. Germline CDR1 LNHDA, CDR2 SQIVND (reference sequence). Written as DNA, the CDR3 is TGTGCTAGCGGGGAGGAAGATACGCAGTATTTT. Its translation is CASGEEDTQYF.

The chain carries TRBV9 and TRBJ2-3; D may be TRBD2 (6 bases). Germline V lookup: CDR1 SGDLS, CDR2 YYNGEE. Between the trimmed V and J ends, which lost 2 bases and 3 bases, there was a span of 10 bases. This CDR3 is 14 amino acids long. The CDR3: CASSVGGMTDTQYF. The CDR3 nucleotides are TGTGCCAGCAGCGTTGGAGGGATGACAGATACGCAGTATTTT.

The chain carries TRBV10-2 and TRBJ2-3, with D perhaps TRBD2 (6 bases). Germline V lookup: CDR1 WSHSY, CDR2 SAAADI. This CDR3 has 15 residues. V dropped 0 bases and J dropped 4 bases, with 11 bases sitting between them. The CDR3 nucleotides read TGCGCCAGCAGTGAGTCGATTTGGGGGGCAGATACGCAGTATTTT. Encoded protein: CASSESIWGADTQYF.

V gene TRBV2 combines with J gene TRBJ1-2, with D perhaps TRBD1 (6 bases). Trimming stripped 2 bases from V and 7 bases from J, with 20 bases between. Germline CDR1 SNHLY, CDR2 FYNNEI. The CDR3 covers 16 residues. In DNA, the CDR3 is TGTGCCAGCAGTGAATACCTGGGGGCGGTTGATCGTGGCTACACCTTC. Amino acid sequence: CASSEYLGAVDRGYTF.

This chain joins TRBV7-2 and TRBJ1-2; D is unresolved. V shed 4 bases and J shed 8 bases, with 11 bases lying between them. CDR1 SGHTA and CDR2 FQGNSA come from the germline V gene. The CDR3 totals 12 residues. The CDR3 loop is CASSSRGRGYTF. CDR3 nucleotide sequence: TGTGCCAGCAGCTCCCGGGGTCGCGGCTACACCTTC.

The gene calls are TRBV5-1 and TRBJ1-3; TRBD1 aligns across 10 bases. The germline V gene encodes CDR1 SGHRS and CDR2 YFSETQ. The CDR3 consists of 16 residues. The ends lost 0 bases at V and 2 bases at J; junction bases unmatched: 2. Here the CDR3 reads CASSLGQGATGNTIYF. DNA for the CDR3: TGCGCCAGCAGCTTGGGACAGGGGGCAACTGGAAACACCATATATTTT.

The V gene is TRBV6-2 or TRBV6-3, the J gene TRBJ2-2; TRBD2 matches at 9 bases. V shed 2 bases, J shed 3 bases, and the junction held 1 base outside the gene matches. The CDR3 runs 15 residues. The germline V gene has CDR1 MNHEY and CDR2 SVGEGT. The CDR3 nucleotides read TGTGCCAGCAGTTACCAGCGGGGGGACACCGGGGAGCTGTTTTTT. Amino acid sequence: CASSYQRGDTGELFF.

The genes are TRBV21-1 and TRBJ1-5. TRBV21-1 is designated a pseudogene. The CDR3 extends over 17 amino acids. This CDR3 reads CASSKARRWGGRQPQHF. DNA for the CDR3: TGTGCCAGCAGCAAAGCCCGGAGGTGGGGGGGGAGACAGCCCCAGCATTTT.

CDR3 loop: CASSPGQGAMTEQYF. As DNA, the CDR3 is TGTGCCAGCTCACCTGGACAGGGGGCAATGACGGAGCAGTACTTC. V usage is TRBV18 and J usage is TRBJ2-7; TRBD1 matches at 11 bases. Germline lookup yields CDR1 KGHSH and CDR2 LQKENI. This CDR3 is built from 15 residues. After removal of 3 bases from V and 7 bases from J, the junction contained 8 bases not matched to a gene.

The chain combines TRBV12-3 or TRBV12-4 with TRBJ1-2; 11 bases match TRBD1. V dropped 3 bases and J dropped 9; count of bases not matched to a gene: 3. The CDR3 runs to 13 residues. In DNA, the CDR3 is TGTGCCAGCAGTTTGGACAGGGGGCCTCGCTACACCTTC. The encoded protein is CASSLDRGPRYTF.

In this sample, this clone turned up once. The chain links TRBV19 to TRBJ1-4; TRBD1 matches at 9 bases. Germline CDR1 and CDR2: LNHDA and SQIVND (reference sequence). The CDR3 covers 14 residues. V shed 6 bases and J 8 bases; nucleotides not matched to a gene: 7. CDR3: CASRMGQGYEKLFF. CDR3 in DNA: TGTGCCAGTAGGATGGGACAGGGTTACGAAAAACTGTTTTTT.

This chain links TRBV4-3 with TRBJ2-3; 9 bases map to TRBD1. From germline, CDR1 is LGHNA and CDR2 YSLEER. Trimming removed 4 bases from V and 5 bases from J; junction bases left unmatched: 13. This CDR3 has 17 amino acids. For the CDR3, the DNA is TGCGCCAGCAGCCCCTCGCTAACAGGGGGCGGGGAAGATACGCAGTATTTT. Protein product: CASSPSLTGGGEDTQYF.

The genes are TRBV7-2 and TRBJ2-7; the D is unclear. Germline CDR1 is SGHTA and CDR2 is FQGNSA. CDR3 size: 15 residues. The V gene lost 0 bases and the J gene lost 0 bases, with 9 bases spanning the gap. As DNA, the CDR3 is TGTGCCAGCAGCTTAGCGGAGTCGACCTCCTACGAGCAGTACTTC. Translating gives CASSLAESTSYEQYF.

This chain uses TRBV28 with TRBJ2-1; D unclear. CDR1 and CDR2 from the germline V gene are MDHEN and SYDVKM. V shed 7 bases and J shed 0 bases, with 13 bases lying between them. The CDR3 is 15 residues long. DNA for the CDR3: TGTGCCAGCACAGGCCGCCGAAGCTCCTACAATGAGCAGTTCTTC. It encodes CASTGRRSSYNEQFF.

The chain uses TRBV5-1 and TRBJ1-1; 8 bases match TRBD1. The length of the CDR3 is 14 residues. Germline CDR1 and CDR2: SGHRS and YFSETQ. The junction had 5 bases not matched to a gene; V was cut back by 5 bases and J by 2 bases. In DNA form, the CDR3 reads TGCGCCAGCAGGACAGGGGACTTTAACACTGAAGCTTTCTTT. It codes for CASRTGDFNTEAFF.

CDR3 protein: CASSPRLNEQYF. The CDR3 DNA reads as TGTGCCAGCAGCCCGAGACTAAATGAGCAGTACTTC. The chain carries TRBV2 and TRBJ2-7, with D possibly matching TRBD2 (5 bases). The germline gives CDR1 SNHLY, CDR2 FYNNEI. The V gene lost 6 bases and the J gene lost 7 bases, with 13 bases spanning the gap. This CDR3 contains 12 residues.

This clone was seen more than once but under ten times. The CDR3 reads CASTGQGQGNSPLHF. DNA of the CDR3: TGTGCCAGCACAGGGCAGGGACAGGGGAATTCACCCCTCCACTTT. The chain employs TRBV3-1 (or the pseudogene TRBV3-2) and TRBJ1-6; 10 nucleotides line up with TRBD1. CDR3 length: 15 amino acids. CDR1 is LGHDT and CDR2 is YNNKEL in the germline V gene (reference sequence). V lost 7 bases and J lost 7; bases outside the gene matches: 7.

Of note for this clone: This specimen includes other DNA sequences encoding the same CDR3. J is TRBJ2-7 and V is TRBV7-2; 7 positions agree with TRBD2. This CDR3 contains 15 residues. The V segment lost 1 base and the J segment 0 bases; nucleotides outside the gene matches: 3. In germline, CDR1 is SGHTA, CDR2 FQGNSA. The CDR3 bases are TGTGCCAGCAGCTTAGAGGGCGGGAGCTCCTACGAGCAGTACTTC. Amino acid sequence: CASSLEGGSSYEQYF.

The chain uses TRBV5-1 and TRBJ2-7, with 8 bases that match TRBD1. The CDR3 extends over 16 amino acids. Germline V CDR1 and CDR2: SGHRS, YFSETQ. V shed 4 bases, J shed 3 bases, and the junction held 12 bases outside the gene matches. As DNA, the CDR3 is TGCGCCAGCAGCCCCTCCCCCGGACAGGGAGGCTACGAGCAGTACTTC. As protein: CASSPSPGQGGYEQYF.

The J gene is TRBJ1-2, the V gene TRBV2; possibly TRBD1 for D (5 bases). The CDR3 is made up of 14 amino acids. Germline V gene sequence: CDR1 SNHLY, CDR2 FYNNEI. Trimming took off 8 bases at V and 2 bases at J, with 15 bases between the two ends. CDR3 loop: CASSRDFLNYGYTF. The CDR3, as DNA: TGTGCCAGCTCGAGGGACTTTTTAAACTATGGCTACACCTTC.

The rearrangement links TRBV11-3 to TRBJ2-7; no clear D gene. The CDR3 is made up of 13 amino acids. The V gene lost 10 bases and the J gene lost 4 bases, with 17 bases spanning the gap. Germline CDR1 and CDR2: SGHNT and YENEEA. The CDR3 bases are TGTGCCAACCAGATATTACAGCTTTACGAGCAGTACTTC. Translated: CANQILQLYEQYF.

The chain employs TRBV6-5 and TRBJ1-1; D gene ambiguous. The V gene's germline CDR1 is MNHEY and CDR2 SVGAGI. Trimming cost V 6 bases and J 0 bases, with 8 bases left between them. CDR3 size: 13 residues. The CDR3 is CASRRLMNTEAFF. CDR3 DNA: TGTGCCAGCAGGCGCTTAATGAACACTGAAGCTTTCTTT.